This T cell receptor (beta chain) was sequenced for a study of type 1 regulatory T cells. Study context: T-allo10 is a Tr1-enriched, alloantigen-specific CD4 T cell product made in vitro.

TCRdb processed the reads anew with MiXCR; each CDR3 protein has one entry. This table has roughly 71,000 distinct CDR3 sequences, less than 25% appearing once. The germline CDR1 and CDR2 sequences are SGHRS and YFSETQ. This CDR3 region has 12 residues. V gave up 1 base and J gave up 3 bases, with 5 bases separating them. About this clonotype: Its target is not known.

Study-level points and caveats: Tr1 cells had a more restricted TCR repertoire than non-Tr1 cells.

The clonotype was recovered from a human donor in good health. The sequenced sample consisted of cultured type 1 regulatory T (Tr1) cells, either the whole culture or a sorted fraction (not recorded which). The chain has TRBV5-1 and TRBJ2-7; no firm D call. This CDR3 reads CASSLTFYEQYF. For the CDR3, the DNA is TGCGCCAGCAGCTTGACATTCTACGAGCAGTACTTC. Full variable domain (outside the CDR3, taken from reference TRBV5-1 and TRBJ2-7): KAGVTQTPRYLIKTRGQQVTLSCSPISGHRSVSWYQQTPGQGLQFLFEYFSETQRNKGNFPGRFSGRQFSNSRSEMNVSTLELGDSALYLCASSLTFYEQYFGPGTRLTVT.